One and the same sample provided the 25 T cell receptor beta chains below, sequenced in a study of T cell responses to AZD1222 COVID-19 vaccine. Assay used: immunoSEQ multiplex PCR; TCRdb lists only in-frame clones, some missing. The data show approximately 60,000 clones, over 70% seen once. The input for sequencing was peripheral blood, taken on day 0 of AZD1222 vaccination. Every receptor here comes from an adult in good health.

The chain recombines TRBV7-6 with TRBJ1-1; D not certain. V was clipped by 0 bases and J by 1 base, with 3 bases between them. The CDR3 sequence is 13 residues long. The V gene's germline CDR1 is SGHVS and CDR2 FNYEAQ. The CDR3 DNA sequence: TGTGCCAGCAGCTTAGCCAGGAACACTGAAGCTTTCTTT. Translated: CASSLARNTEAFF.

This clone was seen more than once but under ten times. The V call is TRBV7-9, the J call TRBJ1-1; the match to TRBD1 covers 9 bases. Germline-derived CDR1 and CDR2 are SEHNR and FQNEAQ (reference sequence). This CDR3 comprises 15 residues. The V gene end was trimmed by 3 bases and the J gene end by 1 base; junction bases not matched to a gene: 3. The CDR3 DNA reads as TGTGCCAGCAGCTTTACAGGGGGCACGAACACTGAAGCTTTCTTT. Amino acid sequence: CASSFTGGTNTEAFF.

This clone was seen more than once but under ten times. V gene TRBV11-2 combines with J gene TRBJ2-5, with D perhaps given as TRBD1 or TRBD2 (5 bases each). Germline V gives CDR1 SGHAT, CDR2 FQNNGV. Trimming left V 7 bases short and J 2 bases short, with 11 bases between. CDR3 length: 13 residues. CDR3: CASIGDLQETQYF. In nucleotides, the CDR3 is TGTGCCAGCATAGGGGACCTTCAAGAGACCCAGTACTTC.

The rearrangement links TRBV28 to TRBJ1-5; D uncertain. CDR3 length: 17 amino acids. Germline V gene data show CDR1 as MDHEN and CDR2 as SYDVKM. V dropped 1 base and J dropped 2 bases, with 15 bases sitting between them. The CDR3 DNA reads TGTGCCAGCAGTTTATCCGCAGGCTCGCGGGGCAATCAGCCCCAGCATTTT. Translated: CASSLSAGSRGNQPQHF.

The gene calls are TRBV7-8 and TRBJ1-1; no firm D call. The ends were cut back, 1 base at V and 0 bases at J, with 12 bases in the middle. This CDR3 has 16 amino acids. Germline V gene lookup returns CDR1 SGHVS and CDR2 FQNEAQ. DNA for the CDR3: TGTGCCAGCAGCTTAGTGGGAGTCGGGGTGAACACTGAAGCTTTCTTT. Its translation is CASSLVGVGVNTEAFF.

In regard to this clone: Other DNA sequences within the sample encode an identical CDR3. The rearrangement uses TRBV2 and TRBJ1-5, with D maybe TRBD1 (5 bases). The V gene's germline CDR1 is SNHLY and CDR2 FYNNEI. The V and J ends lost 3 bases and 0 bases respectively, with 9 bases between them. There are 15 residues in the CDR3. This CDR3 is CASSERGYSNQPQHF. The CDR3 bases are TGTGCCAGCAGTGAGCGGGGCTATAGCAATCAGCCCCAGCATTTT. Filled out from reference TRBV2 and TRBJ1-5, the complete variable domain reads EPEVTQTPSHQVTQMGQEVILRCVPISNHLYFYWYRQILGQKVEFLVSFYNNEISEKSEIFDDQFSVERPDGSNFTLKIRSTKLEDSAMYFCASSERGYSNQPQHFGDGTRLSIL.

The CDR3 bases are TGTGCCAGCGGTAGGGGTACTAGCACAGATACGCAGTATTTT. It yields the protein CASGRGTSTDTQYF. This chain links TRBV28 with TRBJ2-3; D may be TRBD1 (5 bases). The CDR3 runs to 14 residues. The V end was cut by 8 bases, the J end by 0 bases, with 12 bases between. CDR1 and CDR2 from the germline V gene are MDHEN and SYDVKM.

CDR3 nucleotides: TGTGCCAGCAGCCCCTACACCGGGGAGCTGTTTTTT. Translated, it gives CASSPYTGELFF. The chain employs TRBV11-3 and TRBJ2-2; D not certain. Per the germline V gene, CDR1 is SGHNT and CDR2 is YENEEA. Trimming shortened V by 5 bases and J by 3 bases, and 4 bases separated the two germline ends. The CDR3 length is 12 residues.

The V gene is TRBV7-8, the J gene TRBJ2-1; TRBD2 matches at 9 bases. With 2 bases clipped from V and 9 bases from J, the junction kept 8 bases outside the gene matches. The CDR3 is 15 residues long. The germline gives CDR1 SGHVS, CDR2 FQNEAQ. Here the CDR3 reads CASSLTAGGRTEQFF. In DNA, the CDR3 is TGTGCCAGCAGCTTAACGGCGGGGGGGCGGACTGAGCAGTTCTTC.

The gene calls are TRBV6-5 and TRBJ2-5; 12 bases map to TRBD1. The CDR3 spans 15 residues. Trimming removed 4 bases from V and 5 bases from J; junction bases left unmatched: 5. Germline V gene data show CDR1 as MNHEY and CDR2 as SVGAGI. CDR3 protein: CASSWGTGGKETQYF. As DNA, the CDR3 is TGTGCCAGCAGTTGGGGGACAGGGGGCAAGGAGACCCAGTACTTC.

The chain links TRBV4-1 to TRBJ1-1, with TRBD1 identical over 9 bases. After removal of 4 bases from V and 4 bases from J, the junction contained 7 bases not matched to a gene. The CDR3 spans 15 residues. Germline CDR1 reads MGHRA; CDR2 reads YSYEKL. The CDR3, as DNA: TGCGCCAGCAGCCTTTCCGGGACAGGGAGCACTGAAGCTTTCTTT. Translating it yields CASSLSGTGSTEAFF.

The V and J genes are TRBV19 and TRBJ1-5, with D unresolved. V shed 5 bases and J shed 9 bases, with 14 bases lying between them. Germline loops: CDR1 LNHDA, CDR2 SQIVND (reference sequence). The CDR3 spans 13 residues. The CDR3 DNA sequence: TGTGCCAGTAGTCCCCCCACCTTGTGGCCCCAGCATTTT. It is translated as CASSPPTLWPQHF.

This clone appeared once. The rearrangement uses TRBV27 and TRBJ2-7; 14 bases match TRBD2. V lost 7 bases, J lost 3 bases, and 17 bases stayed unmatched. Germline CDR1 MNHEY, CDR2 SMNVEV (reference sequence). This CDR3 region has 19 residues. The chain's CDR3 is CASKAGVPGLAGVLYEQYF. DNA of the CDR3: TGTGCCAGCAAAGCCGGGGTCCCGGGACTAGCGGGGGTTCTCTACGAGCAGTACTTC.

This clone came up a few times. The CDR3 DNA reads as TGCGCCAGCAGCCAAGAGCCGGGACAGGGGTATGGCTACACCTTC. Its translation: CASSQEPGQGYGYTF. The V gene is TRBV4-1, the J gene TRBJ1-2, with TRBD1 matching 10 bases. The CDR3 consists of 15 residues. Germline lookup yields CDR1 MGHRA and CDR2 YSYEKL. V was pared by 0 bases and J by 5 bases, with 3 bases of the junction left unmatched.

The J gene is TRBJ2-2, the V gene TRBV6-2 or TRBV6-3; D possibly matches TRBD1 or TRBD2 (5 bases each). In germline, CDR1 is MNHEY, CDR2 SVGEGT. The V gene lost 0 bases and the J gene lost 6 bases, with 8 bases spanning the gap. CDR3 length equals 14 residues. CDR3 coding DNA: TGTGCCAGCAGTTACTCCGGGGCTCCCGGGGAGCTGTTTTTT. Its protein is CASSYSGAPGELFF.

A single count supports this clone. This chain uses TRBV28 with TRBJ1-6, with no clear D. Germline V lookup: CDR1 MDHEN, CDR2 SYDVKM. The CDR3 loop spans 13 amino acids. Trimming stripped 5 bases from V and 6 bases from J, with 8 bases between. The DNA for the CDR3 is TGTGCCAGCAGTCCCGCTTTTAATTCACCCCTCCACTTT. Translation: CASSPAFNSPLHF.

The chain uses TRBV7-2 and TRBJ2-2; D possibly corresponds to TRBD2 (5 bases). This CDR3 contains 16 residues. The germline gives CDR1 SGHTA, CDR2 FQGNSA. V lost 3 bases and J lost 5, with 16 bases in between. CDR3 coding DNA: TGTGCCAGCAGCTTCCCCGAGGGCATTGATACCGGGGAGCTGTTTTTT. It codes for CASSFPEGIDTGELFF.

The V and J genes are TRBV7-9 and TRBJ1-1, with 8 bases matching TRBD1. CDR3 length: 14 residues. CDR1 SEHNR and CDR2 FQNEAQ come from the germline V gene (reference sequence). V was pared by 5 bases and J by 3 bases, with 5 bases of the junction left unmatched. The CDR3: CASSQQGDYTEAFF. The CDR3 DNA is TGTGCCAGCAGCCAACAGGGGGATTACACTGAAGCTTTCTTT.

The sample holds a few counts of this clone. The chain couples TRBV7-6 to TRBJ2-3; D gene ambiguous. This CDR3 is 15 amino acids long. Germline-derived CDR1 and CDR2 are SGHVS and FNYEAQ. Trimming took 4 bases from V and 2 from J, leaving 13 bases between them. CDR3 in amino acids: CASSYRARHTDTQYF. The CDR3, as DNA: TGTGCCAGCAGCTACCGGGCCAGGCACACAGATACGCAGTATTTT.

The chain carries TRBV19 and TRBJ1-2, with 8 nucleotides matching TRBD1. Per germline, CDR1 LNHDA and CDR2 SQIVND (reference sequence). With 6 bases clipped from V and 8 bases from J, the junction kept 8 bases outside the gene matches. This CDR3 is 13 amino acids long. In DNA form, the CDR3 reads TGTGCCAGTAGCCTGACAGGGGACTGGGGCTACACCTTC. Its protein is CASSLTGDWGYTF.

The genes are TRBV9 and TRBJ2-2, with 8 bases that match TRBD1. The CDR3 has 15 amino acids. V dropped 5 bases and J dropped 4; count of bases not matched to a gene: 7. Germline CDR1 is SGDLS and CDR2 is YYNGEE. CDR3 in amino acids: CASRATGGSTGELFF. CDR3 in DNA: TGTGCCAGCAGGGCCACAGGGGGAAGCACCGGGGAGCTGTTTTTT.

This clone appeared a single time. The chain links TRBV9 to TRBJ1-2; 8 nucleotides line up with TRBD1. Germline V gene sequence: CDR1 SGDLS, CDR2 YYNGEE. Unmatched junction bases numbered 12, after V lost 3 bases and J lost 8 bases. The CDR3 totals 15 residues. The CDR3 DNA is TGTGCCAGCAGCGCCCCGCCCGCAGGGGGCGAGGGCTACACCTTC. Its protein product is CASSAPPAGGEGYTF.

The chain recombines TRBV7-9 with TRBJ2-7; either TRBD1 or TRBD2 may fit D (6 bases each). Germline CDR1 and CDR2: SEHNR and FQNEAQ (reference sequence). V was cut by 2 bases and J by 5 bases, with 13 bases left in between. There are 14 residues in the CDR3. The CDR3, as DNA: TGTGCCAGCAGCTTAACGGGGGCTCTGGACGAGCAGTACTTC. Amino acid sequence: CASSLTGALDEQYF. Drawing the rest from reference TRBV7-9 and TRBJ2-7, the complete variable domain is DTGVSQNPRHKITKRGQNVTFRCDPISEHNRLYWYRQTLGQGPEFLTYFQNEAQLEKSRLLSDRFSAERPKGSFSTLEIQRTEQGDSAMYLCASSLTGALDEQYFGPGTRLTVT.

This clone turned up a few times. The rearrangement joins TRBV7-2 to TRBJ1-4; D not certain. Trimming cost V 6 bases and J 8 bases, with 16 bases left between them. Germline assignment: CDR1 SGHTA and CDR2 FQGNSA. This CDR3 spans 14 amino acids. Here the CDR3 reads CASRSDPGREKLFF. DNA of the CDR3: TGTGCCAGCAGGTCCGACCCCGGGCGGGAAAAACTGTTTTTT. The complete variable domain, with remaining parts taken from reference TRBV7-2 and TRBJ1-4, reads GAGVSQSPSNKVTEKGKDVELRCDPISGHTALYWYRQSLGQGLEFLIYFQGNSAPDKSGLPSDRFSAERTGGSVSTLTIQRTQQEDSAVYLCASRSDPGREKLFFGSGTQLSVL.

The CDR3 DNA is TGTGCCAGTAGTATGAGGCAGGCAGCGTACGAGCAGTACTTC. Its protein product is CASSMRQAAYEQYF. The rearrangement uses TRBV19 and TRBJ2-7; D uncertain. Per germline, CDR1 LNHDA and CDR2 SQIVND (reference sequence). The CDR3 consists of 14 residues. Trimming took off 3 bases at V and 4 bases at J, with 13 bases between the two ends.